The sequence of this T cell receptor (beta chain) was determined in a study of technical replicates of blood from a handful of donors. Sequenced by immunoSEQ multiplex PCR; TCRdb stores in-frame clones only, minus some. The sample contains about 83,000 clones, more than 80% of which appear only once. The CDR3 runs to 18 residues. V lost 6 bases to trimming and J lost 3 bases; unmatched junction nucleotides: 11. CDR1 MNHEY and CDR2 SMNVEV come from the germline V gene (reference sequence). The sequence derives from a human donor in good health. The chain couples TRBV27 to TRBJ2-2, with 12 bases fitting TRBD2. The sequencing input was T cells isolated from PBMCs. CDR3 amino acids: CASSKGLAGSEDTGELFF. CDR3 bases: TGTGCCAGCAGCAAAGGACTAGCGGGATCGGAGGACACCGGGGAGCTGTTTTTT.